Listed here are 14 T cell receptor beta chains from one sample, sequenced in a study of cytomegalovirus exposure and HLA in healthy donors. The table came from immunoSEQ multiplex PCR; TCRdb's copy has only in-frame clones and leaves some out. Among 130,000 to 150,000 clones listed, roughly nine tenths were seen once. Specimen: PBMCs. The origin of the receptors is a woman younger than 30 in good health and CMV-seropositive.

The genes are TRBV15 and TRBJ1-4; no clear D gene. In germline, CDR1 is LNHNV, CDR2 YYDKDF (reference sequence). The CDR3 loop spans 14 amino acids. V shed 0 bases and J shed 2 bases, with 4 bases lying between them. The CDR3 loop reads CATSRDLTNEKLFF. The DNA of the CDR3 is TGTGCCACCAGCAGAGATCTTACTAATGAAAAACTGTTTTTT.

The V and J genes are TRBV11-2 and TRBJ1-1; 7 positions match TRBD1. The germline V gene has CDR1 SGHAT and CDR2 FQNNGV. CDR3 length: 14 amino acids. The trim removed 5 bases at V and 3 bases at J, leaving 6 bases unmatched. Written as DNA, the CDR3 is TGTGCCAGCAGCCTCTGGGACAGAGACACTGAAGCTTTCTTT. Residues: CASSLWDRDTEAFF.

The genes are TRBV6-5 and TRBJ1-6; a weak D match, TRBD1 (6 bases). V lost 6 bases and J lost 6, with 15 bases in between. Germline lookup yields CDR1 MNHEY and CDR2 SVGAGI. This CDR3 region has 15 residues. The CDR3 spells CASSNDRWGNSPLHF. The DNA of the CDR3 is TGTGCCAGCAGCAATGACAGGTGGGGTAATTCACCCCTCCACTTT.

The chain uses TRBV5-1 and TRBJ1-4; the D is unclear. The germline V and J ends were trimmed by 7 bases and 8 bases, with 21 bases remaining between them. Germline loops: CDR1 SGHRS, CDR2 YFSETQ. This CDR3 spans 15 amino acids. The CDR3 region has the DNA TGCGCCAGCCGCCCCTTCCCGGGAGGAGTGGAAAAACTGTTTTTT. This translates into CASRPFPGGVEKLFF.

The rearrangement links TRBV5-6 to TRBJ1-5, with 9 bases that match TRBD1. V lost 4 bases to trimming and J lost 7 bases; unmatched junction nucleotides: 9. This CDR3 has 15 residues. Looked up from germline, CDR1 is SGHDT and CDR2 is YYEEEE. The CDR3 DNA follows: TGTGCCAGCAGCGTTGGGACAGGGCTGAACCAGCCCCAGCATTTT. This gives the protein CASSVGTGLNQPQHF.

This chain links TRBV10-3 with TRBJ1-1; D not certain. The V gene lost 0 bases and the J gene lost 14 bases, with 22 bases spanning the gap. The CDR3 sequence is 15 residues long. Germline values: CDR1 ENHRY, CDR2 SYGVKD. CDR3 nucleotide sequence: TGTGCCATCAGTGAGTCGGTTTTCCCTAAAGGCGGGGTGTTCTTT. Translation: CAISESVFPKGGVFF.

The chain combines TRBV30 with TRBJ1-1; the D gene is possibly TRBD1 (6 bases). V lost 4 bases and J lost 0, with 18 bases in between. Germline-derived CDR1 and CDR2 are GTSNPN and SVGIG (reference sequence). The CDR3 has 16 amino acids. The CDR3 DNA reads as TGTGCCTGGAACGGGGGGCTCTTTCGGATGAACACTGAAGCTTTCTTT. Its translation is CAWNGGLFRMNTEAFF.

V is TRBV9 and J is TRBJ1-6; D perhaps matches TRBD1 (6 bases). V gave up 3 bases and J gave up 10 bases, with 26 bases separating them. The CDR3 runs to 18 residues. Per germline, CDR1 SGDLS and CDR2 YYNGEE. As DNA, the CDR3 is TGTGCCAGCAGCGCCCGACTTAACAAGGGGGGGCGCGGGTCACCCCTCCACTTT. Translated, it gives CASSARLNKGGRGSPLHF. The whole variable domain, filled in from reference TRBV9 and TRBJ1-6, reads DSGVTQTPKHLITATGQRVTLRCSPRSGDLSVYWYQQSLDQGLQFLIQYYNGEERAKGNILERFSAQQFPDLHSELNLSSLELGDSALYFCASSARLNKGGRGSPLHFGNGTRLTVT.

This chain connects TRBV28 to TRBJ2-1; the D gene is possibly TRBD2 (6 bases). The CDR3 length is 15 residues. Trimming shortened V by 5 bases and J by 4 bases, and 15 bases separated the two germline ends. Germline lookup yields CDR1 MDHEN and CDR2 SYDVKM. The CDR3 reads CASSPDMEGYNEQFF. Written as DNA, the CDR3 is TGTGCCAGCAGTCCGGACATGGAGGGGTACAATGAGCAGTTCTTC.

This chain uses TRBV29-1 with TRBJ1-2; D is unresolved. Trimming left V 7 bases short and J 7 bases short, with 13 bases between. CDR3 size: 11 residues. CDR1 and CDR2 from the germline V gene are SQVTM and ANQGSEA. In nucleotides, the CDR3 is TGCAGCGCCCCTTCGGGGATTGGCTACACCTTC. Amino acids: CSAPSGIGYTF.

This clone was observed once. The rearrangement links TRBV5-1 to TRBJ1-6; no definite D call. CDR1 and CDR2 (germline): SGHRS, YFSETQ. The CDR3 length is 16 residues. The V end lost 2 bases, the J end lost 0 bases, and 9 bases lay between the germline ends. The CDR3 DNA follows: TGCGCCAGCAGCTTTACTCTTAGCTCCTATAATTCACCCCTCCACTTT. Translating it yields CASSFTLSSYNSPLHF.

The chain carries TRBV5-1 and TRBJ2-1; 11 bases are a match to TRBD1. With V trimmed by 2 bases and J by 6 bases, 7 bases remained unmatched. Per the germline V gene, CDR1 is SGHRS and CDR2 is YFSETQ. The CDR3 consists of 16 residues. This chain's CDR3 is CASSLVIGTGGNEQFF. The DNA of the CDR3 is TGCGCCAGCAGCTTAGTCATAGGGACAGGGGGCAATGAGCAGTTCTTC.

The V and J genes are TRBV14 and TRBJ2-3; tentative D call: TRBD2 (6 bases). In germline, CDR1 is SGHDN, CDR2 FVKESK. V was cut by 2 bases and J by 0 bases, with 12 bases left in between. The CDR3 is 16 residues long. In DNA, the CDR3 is TGTGCCAGCAGCCAAACGGGGGTAGGAAGCACAGATACGCAGTATTTT. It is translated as CASSQTGVGSTDTQYF.

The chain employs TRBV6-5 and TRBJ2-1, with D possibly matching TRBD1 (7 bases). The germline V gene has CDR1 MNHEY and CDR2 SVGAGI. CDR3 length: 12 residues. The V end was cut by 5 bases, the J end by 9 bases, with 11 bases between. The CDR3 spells CASSPGGGEQFF. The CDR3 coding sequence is TGTGCCAGCAGTCCAGGGGGAGGTGAGCAGTTCTTC.